This T cell receptor (beta chain) was identified during a study of blood T cells in healthy people across ages. General study findings and limits: Roughly linear declines in TCR beta diversity per million T cells occurred with age.

It was with a sample-barcoded 5' primer and a J-beta primer mix that a second PCR of about 6 to 11 cycles was run. The authors tagged each cDNA molecule using a template-switch adaptor with 12 random nucleotides. TCRdb re-derived calls from the 5' RACE reads in MiXCR, one entry per CDR3 protein. The sample carries roughly 900,000 distinct CDR3 sequences, 29% recorded once. The germline V and J ends were trimmed by 7 bases and 1 base, with 13 bases remaining between them. The CDR3 extends over 14 amino acids. The V gene's germline CDR1 is MNHEY and CDR2 SVGEGT. This clonotype was recorded many times. What it binds is unknown.

The chain carries TRBV6-2 or TRBV6-3 and TRBJ1-1; unclear D gene. Sample: blood. This receptor was identified in a woman older than 75 in good health. DNA for the CDR3: TGTGCCAGCACCTACCTGTCTGGGAACACTGAAGCTTTCTTT. Its translation is CASTYLSGNTEAFF.